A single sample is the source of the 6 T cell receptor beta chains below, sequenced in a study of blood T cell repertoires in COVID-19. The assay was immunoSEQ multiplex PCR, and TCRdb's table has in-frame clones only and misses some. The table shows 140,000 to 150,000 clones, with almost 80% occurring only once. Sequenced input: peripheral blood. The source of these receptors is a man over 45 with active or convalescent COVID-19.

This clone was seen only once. CDR3: CASSTGAGGLQPQHF. CDR3 DNA sequence: TGTGCCAGCAGCACAGGAGCAGGGGGCCTTCAGCCCCAGCATTTT. This chain joins TRBV11-2 and TRBJ1-5, with 8 nucleotides matching TRBD1. CDR1 and CDR2 from the germline V gene are SGHAT and FQNNGV. V dropped 5 bases and J dropped 6; count of bases not matched to a gene: 9. The CDR3 is 15 residues long.

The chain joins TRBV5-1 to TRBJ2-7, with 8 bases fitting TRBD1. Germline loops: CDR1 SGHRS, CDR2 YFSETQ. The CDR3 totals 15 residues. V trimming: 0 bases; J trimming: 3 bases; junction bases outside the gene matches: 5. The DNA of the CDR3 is TGCGCCAGCAGCTTGGGCGGGACAGGTAACTACGAGCAGTACTTC. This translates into CASSLGGTGNYEQYF.

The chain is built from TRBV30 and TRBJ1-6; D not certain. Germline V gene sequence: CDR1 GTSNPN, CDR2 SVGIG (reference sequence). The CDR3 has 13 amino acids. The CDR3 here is CVTRDSYNSPLHF. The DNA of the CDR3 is TGTGTCACCCGGGACTCCTATAATTCACCCCTCCACTTT. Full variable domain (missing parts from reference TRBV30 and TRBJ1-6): SQTIHQWPATLVQPVGSPLSLECTVEGTSNPNLYWYRQAAGRGLQLLFYSVGIGQISSEVPQNLSASRPQDRQFILSSKKLLLSDSGFYLCVTRDSYNSPLHFGNGTRLTVT.

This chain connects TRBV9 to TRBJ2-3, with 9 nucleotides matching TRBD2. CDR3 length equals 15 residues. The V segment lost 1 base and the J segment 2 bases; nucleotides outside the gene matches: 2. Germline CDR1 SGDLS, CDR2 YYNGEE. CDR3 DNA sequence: TGTGCCAGCAGCGTAACTAGCGGGTTCACAGATACGCAGTATTTT. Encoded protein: CASSVTSGFTDTQYF.

The DNA for the CDR3 is TGTGCCACCAGTGATTCGGTAGCCGCGTACACAGATACGCAGTATTTT. Amino acids: CATSDSVAAYTDTQYF. The gene calls are TRBV24-1 and TRBJ2-3; D is unclear. Trimming pared 2 bases from V and 2 bases from J, leaving 13 bases between. The CDR3 is made up of 16 amino acids. In germline, CDR1 is KGHDR, CDR2 SFDVKD.

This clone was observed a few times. The CDR3 DNA sequence: TGTGCCAGCAGTTCGGGGGGGTTCGAGCAGTACTTC. This gives the protein CASSSGGFEQYF. The chain uses TRBV12-3 or TRBV12-4 and TRBJ2-7; 8 bases agree with TRBD2. The trim removed 4 bases at V and 6 bases at J, leaving 2 bases unmatched. The CDR3 has 12 residues.